A selection of T cell receptor beta chains follows, all from one sample in a study of blood T cell repertoires in COVID-19. Libraries were prepared by immunoSEQ multiplex PCR; TCRdb keeps only in-frame clonotypes and omits some of them. The sample records under 200,000 clones, 84% being singletons. Material: peripheral blood. The receptors were sampled from a human donor with acute or convalescent COVID-19. The donor label of this sample is uncertain. CDR3s include the opening cysteine and the closing phenylalanine or tryptophan. A D gene is named only where the DNA matches it firmly. Part of the rows lack a size; the others show once, few, many or a class for expanded clones.

d_call j_call clone_size v_call cdr3_aa cdr3_nt
TRBD1 TRBJ1-4 . TRBV10-1 CASSWTGQEEKLFF TGCGCCAGCAGTTGGACAGGCCAGGAGGAAAAACTGTTTTTT
. TRBJ1-4 . TRBV30 CAWSVQGTNEKLFF TGTGCCTGGAGTGTACAGGGCACTAATGAAAAACTGTTTTTT
. TRBJ1-3 . TRBV7-2 CASSLSAGNSGNTIYF TGTGCCAGCAGCTTAAGTGCGGGCAACTCTGGAAACACCATATATTTT
TRBD1 TRBJ2-1 . TRBV5-1 CASQTGGLYNEQFF TGCGCCAGCCAGACAGGGGGCCTCTACAATGAGCAGTTCTTC
TRBD1 TRBJ1-2 . TRBV5-8 CASTVTGTWYGYTF TGTGCCAGCACCGTGACAGGGACTTGGTATGGCTACACCTTC
TRBD1 TRBJ2-5 . TRBV7-3 CASSLGDRGLQETQYF TGTGCCAGCAGCTTGGGGGACAGGGGGCTCCAAGAGACCCAGTACTTC
TRBD1 TRBJ2-1 . TRBV25-1 CASSDPGQSSNEQFF TGTGCCAGCAGTGACCCGGGACAGTCCTCCAATGAGCAGTTCTTC
. TRBJ2-7 . TRBV5-1 CASSLAGDTSSYEQYF TGCGCCAGCAGCTTGGCGGGAGACACCAGCTCCTACGAGCAGTACTTC
. TRBJ2-1 . TRBV6-1 CASSESGGIGNEQFF TGTGCCAGCAGTGAAAGTGGAGGGATCGGGAATGAGCAGTTCTTC
TRBD1 TRBJ2-3 . TRBV28 CASRHRGEILGITDTQYF TGTGCCAGCAGGCACAGGGGAGAGATTTTGGGTATCACAGATACGCAGTATTTT
. TRBJ1-2 . TRBV28 CASSSTNGGNYGYTF TGTGCCAGCAGTTCGACTAACGGTGGTAACTATGGCTACACCTTC
TRBD2 TRBJ2-5 . TRBV5-1 CASTYGLAGGPGETQYF TGCGCCAGCACCTACGGACTAGCGGGAGGGCCCGGAGAGACCCAGTACTTC
. TRBJ1-2 . TRBV30 CAWIQGTGSYGYTF TGTGCCTGGATACAGGGCACGGGCAGTTATGGCTACACCTTC
. TRBJ1-2 . TRBV5-1 CASSSGQFGHYGYTF TGCGCCAGCAGCTCGGGACAATTCGGTCACTATGGCTACACCTTC
TRBD1 TRBJ1-5 . TRBV6-5 CATWDRGINQPQHF TGTGCCACTTGGGACAGGGGTATTAATCAGCCCCAGCATTTT
. TRBJ1-2 once TRBV28 CASSLGLESYGYTF TGTGCCAGCAGTTTAGGTCTGGAGTCCTATGGCTACACCTTC
TRBD2 TRBJ2-1 . TRBV6-5 CASTRAGGPYNEQFF TGTGCCAGCACCCGAGCGGGGGGGCCGTACAATGAGCAGTTCTTC
. TRBJ2-3 . TRBV6-9 CASRYTQYF TGTGCCAGCCGGTATACGCAGTATTTT
TRBD1 TRBJ2-7 . TRBV7-3 CASSLTPQGAYEQYF TGTGCCAGCAGCTTAACGCCACAGGGGGCCTACGAGCAGTACTTC
TRBD1 TRBJ2-1 . TRBV19 CASSLPGQGFNEQFF TGTGCCAGTAGCCTTCCGGGACAGGGGTTCAATGAGCAGTTCTTC
TRBD1 TRBJ1-2 once TRBV29-1 CSVTGQSGDYGYTF TGCAGCGTTACGGGACAGTCGGGAGACTATGGCTACACCTTC
TRBD2 TRBJ2-1 few TRBV27 CASSLTGGRSYNEQFF TGTGCCAGCAGTTTAACGGGAGGACGCTCCTACAATGAGCAGTTCTTC
. TRBJ2-1 . TRBV29-1 CSVDRGSSYNEQFF TGCAGCGTGGACCGTGGGAGCTCCTACAATGAGCAGTTCTTC
. TRBJ1-2 . TRBV30 CAWSVLRGNYGYTF TGTGCCTGGAGTGTACTTAGGGGAAACTATGGCTACACCTTC
. TRBJ2-1 few TRBV7-9 CASSFQDSYNEQFF TGTGCCAGCAGCTTTCAGGACAGCTACAATGAGCAGTTCTTC
. TRBJ2-1 . TRBV7-3 CASSPEGAHNEQFF TGTGCCAGCAGCCCGGAAGGGGCCCACAATGAGCAGTTCTTC
TRBD2 TRBJ2-3 . TRBV18 CASSPEIAGIGNTQYF TGTGCCAGCTCACCAGAAATAGCGGGAATTGGAAATACGCAGTATTTT
TRBD2 TRBJ2-5 once TRBV7-2 CASSQKRGQETQYF TGTGCCAGCAGCCAAAAGCGGGGGCAAGAGACCCAGTACTTC
. TRBJ1-1 . TRBV11-2 CASSPPGEDTEAFF TGTGCCAGCAGCCCCCCCGGGGAGGACACTGAAGCTTTCTTT
TRBD1 TRBJ2-7 . TRBV3-1/TRBV3-2 CASSRDRGVREQYF TGTGCCAGCAGCCGCGACAGGGGCGTGAGAGAGCAGTACTTC
TRBD2 TRBJ2-1 . TRBV11-3 CASSSGTSGSYNEQFF TGTGCCAGCAGCTCCGGAACTAGCGGCTCCTACAATGAGCAGTTCTTC
. TRBJ2-7 . TRBV5-8 CASSLGTAGLPAYEQYF TGTGCCAGCAGCTTGGGGACGGCAGGACTACCGGCCTACGAGCAGTACTTC
TRBD1 TRBJ2-1 . TRBV5-8 CASSLAWGTGGPQNEQFF TGTGCCAGCAGCTTGGCCTGGGGAACAGGGGGCCCCCAGAATGAGCAGTTCTTC
TRBD1 TRBJ1-2 . TRBV5-4 CASSLADRAYYGYTF TGTGCCAGCAGCTTGGCGGACAGGGCGTACTATGGCTACACCTTC
TRBD1 TRBJ1-4 . TRBV2 CASRPIGTGSEKLFF TGTGCCAGCAGACCCATCGGGACAGGGAGTGAAAAACTGTTTTTT
. TRBJ2-2 few TRBV2 CASTLVGVPNTGELFF TGTGCCAGCACGCTAGTAGGGGTCCCGAACACCGGGGAGCTGTTTTTT
TRBD2 TRBJ2-1 . TRBV4-2 CASSQGRTSGGNEQFF TGTGCCAGCAGCCAAGGACGCACTAGCGGGGGTAATGAGCAGTTCTTC